This T cell receptor (beta chain) was documented in a study of OX40 agonist ivuxolimab in advanced cancers. Generated by immunoSEQ multiplex PCR, the TCRdb table keeps only in-frame clones and is missing some. Found here are tens of thousands of clones, approximately 80% of them singletons; the top ten hold 0.95% to 1.5%. This sample comprised CD4+ or CD8+ T cells sorted from blood, obtained in a trial of the OX40 agonist ivuxolimab. The receptor was isolated from an adult with an advanced solid tumor such as melanoma, head and neck, liver or kidney cancer.

The CDR3 loop reads CASSWDNTEAFF. The CDR3 DNA reads TGTGCCAGCAGCTGGGACAACACTGAAGCTTTCTTT. The V gene is TRBV7-9, the J gene TRBJ1-1; maybe TRBD1 (5 bases). This CDR3 region has 12 residues. From germline, CDR1 is SEHNR and CDR2 FQNEAQ (reference sequence). V lost 4 bases and J 2 bases, leaving 5 bases between the germline ends.